These T cell receptor beta chains were read from a single sample in a study of blood T cell repertoires in COVID-19. Assay used: immunoSEQ multiplex PCR; TCRdb lists only in-frame clones, some missing. The table records roughly 150,000 clones, roughly nine tenths of them present only once. Sequencing was performed on peripheral blood. These receptors were obtained from a man between 60 and 75 years old with active or convalescent COVID-19. CDR3s include the opening cysteine and the closing phenylalanine or tryptophan. A D gene is named only where the DNA matches it firmly. Size values are once, few and many counts, or a class for expanded clones, and some rows have none.

V gene	J gene	clone size	D gene	CDR3 protein	CDR3 DNA
TRBV11-2	TRBJ2-2	-	TRBD1	CASSLEAGTALTGELFF	TGTGCCAGCAGCTTAGAAGCCGGGACAGCCCTTACCGGGGAGCTGTTTTTT
TRBV2	TRBJ2-7	-	TRBD1	CASRGQGSSYEQYF	TGTGCCAGCAGAGGACAGGGGAGCTCCTACGAGCAGTACTTC
TRBV27	TRBJ1-5	once	TRBD1	CASSFLRDRGEEPQHF	TGTGCCAGCAGTTTCCTCCGGGACAGGGGAGAGGAGCCCCAGCATTTT
TRBV29-1	TRBJ2-3	-	TRBD1	CSVEDFREDRLESTDTQYF	TGCAGCGTTGAAGACTTCAGAGAGGACAGGCTGGAGAGCACAGATACGCAGTATTTT
TRBV29-1	TRBJ1-2	-	TRBD1	CSVEGDSPYGYTF	TGCAGCGTTGAAGGGGACAGCCCTTATGGCTACACCTTC
TRBV21-1	TRBJ1-5	-	-	CASSKAKDRDSSGDQPQHF	TGTGCCAGCAGCAAAGCCAAAGACAGGGACTCATCGGGGGATCAGCCCCAGCATTTT
TRBV19	TRBJ1-5	-	-	CASSIQGIDQPQHF	TGTGCCAGTAGTATCCAGGGGATCGATCAGCCCCAGCATTTT
TRBV7-2	TRBJ2-7	once	-	CASSPVASYEQYF	TGTGCCAGCAGCCCGGTTGCGAGCTACGAGCAGTACTTC
TRBV6-5	TRBJ1-3	-	-	CASRYGTDTGNTIYF	TGTGCCAGCCGATACGGGACTGACACTGGAAACACCATATATTTT
TRBV7-8	TRBJ2-7	-	TRBD2	CASSLADLSTSGRAYEQYF	TGTGCCAGCAGCTTAGCTGACCTCTCGACTAGCGGGAGGGCATATGAGCAGTACTTC
TRBV6-5	TRBJ2-5	-	TRBD2	CASRLAGETQYF	TGTGCCAGCAGACTAGCGGGAGAGACCCAGTACTTC
TRBV4-1	TRBJ2-1	-	-	CASSPQGNEQFF	TGCGCCAGCAGCCCCCAGGGGAATGAGCAGTTCTTC
TRBV19	TRBJ1-1	-	TRBD1	CASRSRQGILRDGTEAFF	TGTGCCAGTAGATCCAGACAGGGTATCCTCAGGGACGGCACTGAAGCTTTCTTT
TRBV7-9	TRBJ1-1	-	TRBD1	CASSLGWTGPAFF	TGTGCCAGCAGCTTGGGTTGGACAGGGCCAGCTTTCTTT
TRBV7-6	TRBJ2-1	once	TRBD2	CASSRRTSGSYNEQFF	TGTGCCAGCAGCCGTCGCACTAGCGGATCCTACAATGAGCAGTTCTTC
TRBV18	TRBJ1-1	-	TRBD1	CASSPRTGAQTEAFF	TGTGCCAGCTCACCACGGACAGGAGCCCAGACTGAAGCTTTCTTT
TRBV9	TRBJ2-3	once	-	CASKLEAYGSTDTQYF	TGTGCCAGCAAACTCGAAGCATACGGTAGCACAGATACGCAGTATTTT
TRBV5-1	TRBJ1-1	-	-	CASRRQGGTEAFF	TGCGCCAGCAGGAGGCAGGGCGGCACTGAAGCTTTCTTT
TRBV9	TRBJ1-2	once	TRBD1	CASSVEPGTADYGYTF	TGTGCCAGCAGCGTAGAACCCGGGACAGCGGACTATGGCTACACCTTC
TRBV5-1	TRBJ1-1	-	-	CASSYSTGNTEAFF	TGCGCCAGCAGCTACTCAACAGGGAACACTGAAGCTTTCTTT
TRBV7-6	TRBJ1-2	-	-	CASQGNGYTF	TGTGCCAGCCAGGGTAATGGCTACACCTTC
TRBV11-2	TRBJ2-5	-	-	CASSLWEAQYF	TGTGCCAGCAGCTTATGGGAGGCCCAGTACTTC
TRBV6-5	TRBJ1-5	-	TRBD1	CASRTGQGVNQPQHF	TGTGCCAGCAGGACGGGACAGGGGGTCAATCAGCCCCAGCATTTT
TRBV27	TRBJ1-4	-	-	CASSLSRFAEKLFF	TGTGCCAGCAGTTTAAGTCGGTTCGCGGAAAAACTGTTTTTT
TRBV27	TRBJ2-7	-	-	CASSWTDSYEQYF	TGTGCCAGCAGTTGGACGGACAGCTACGAGCAGTACTTC
TRBV9	TRBJ1-1	-	-	CASSVTGFTEAFF	TGTGCCAGCAGCGTTACAGGGTTCACTGAAGCTTTCTTT
TRBV3-1/TRBV3-2	TRBJ1-2	-	TRBD1	CASSRQGPVYTF	TGTGCCAGCAGCCGACAGGGTCCCGTCTACACCTTC
TRBV10-3	TRBJ1-4	-	-	CAISYGGANEKLFF	TGTGCCATCAGTTATGGGGGGGCTAATGAAAAACTGTTTTTT
TRBV18	TRBJ1-1	-	-	CASSNKKNTEAFF	TGTGCCAGCTCAAACAAGAAGAACACTGAAGCTTTCTTT
TRBV7-6	TRBJ2-2	-	TRBD2	CASSTIERGWMTGELFF	TGTGCCAGCAGCACAATTGAGCGGGGGTGGATGACCGGGGAGCTGTTTTTT